These 24 T cell receptor beta chains share one sample of origin, sequenced in a study of OX40 agonist ivuxolimab in advanced cancers. Clones were read by immunoSEQ multiplex PCR, and TCRdb kept only the in-frame ones, dropping some. The sample lists around 26,000 clones; approximately 82% were seen once. Sequences were derived from CD4+ or CD8+ T cells sorted from blood, sampled in a trial of the OX40 agonist ivuxolimab. These receptors came from an adult with an advanced solid tumor such as melanoma, head and neck, liver or kidney cancer.

V gene TRBV28 combines with J gene TRBJ1-1; D gene unclear. This CDR3 region has 14 residues. The germline V and J ends were trimmed by 6 bases and 6 bases, with 17 bases remaining between them. The germline V gene encodes CDR1 MDHEN and CDR2 SYDVKM. DNA of the CDR3: TGTGCCAGCAGCCGGATGGGTTTGGGAGCTGAAGCTTTCTTT. The encoded protein is CASSRMGLGAEAFF. Complete variable domain (other parts from reference TRBV28 and TRBJ1-1): DVKVTQSSRYLVKRTGEKVFLECVQDMDHENMFWYRQDPGLGLRLIYFSYDVKMKEKGDIPEGYSVSREKKERFSLILESASTNQTSMYLCASSRMGLGAEAFFGQGTRLTVV.

The chain joins TRBV29-1 to TRBJ2-3; 14 bases line up with TRBD2. V gave up 7 bases and J gave up 9 bases; unmatched junction bases: 6. This CDR3 is built from 13 residues. The germline CDR1 and CDR2 sequences are SQVTM and ANQGSEA. The CDR3 region has the DNA TGCAGCGCCCAGGGGACTAGCGGGGGCACGCAGTATTTT. Translation: CSAQGTSGGTQYF.

The J gene is TRBJ2-7, the V gene TRBV27; D unresolved. CDR1 MNHEY and CDR2 SMNVEV come from the germline V gene (reference sequence). V gave up 7 bases and J gave up 4 bases, with 17 bases separating them. CDR3 length: 14 residues. The CDR3 here is CASKPQWTDYEQYF. In DNA form, the CDR3 reads TGTGCCAGCAAGCCTCAATGGACGGATTACGAGCAGTACTTC.

The chain carries TRBV5-6 and TRBJ2-1; D gene uncertain. Trimming shortened V by 3 bases and J by 2 bases, and 15 bases separated the two germline ends. CDR1 and CDR2 (germline): SGHDT, YYEEEE. The CDR3 runs to 16 residues. The CDR3 bases are TGTGCCAGCAGCTCTGGAAGGATCACCCCCTACAATGAGCAGTTCTTC. Encoded protein: CASSSGRITPYNEQFF.

This sequence joins TRBV11-2 and TRBJ2-5, with D possibly matching TRBD1 (5 bases). The CDR3 has 12 amino acids. From germline, CDR1 is SGHAT and CDR2 FQNNGV. V was shortened by 2 bases and J by 5 bases, with 6 bases between the two germline ends. CDR3 residues: CASSLWGETQYF. CDR3 bases: TGTGCCAGCAGCTTATGGGGCGAGACCCAGTACTTC.

This chain links TRBV7-6 with TRBJ2-7, with 10 positions matching TRBD1. The CDR3 spans 16 residues. CDR1 and CDR2 (germline): SGHVS, FNYEAQ. V lost 1 base and J lost 4; bases outside the gene matches: 7. CDR3 amino acids: CASSLDQGQGIYEQYF. The CDR3 region has the DNA TGTGCCAGCAGCTTAGACCAGGGACAGGGGATTTACGAGCAGTACTTC.

The CDR3 spells CASSMGAGGNEQFF. CDR3 in DNA: TGTGCCAGCAGCATGGGAGCGGGAGGGAATGAGCAGTTCTTC. The chain couples TRBV27 to TRBJ2-1, with 10 positions matching TRBD2. Germline V gene sequence: CDR1 MNHEY, CDR2 SMNVEV (reference sequence). This CDR3 is 14 amino acids long. The junction had 6 bases not matched to a gene; V was cut back by 6 bases and J by 7 bases.

The chain recombines TRBV27 with TRBJ2-1; D tentatively reads TRBD1 or TRBD2 (5 bases each). The CDR3 runs 11 residues. Per germline, CDR1 MNHEY and CDR2 SMNVEV (reference sequence). The V end lost 6 bases, the J end lost 8 bases, and 8 bases lay between the germline ends. The CDR3 bases are TGTGCCAGCAGGAGGGGAGATGAGCAGTTCTTC. This translates into CASRRGDEQFF.

This chain links TRBV7-8 with TRBJ2-7; the D gene is possibly TRBD1 (5 bases). The CDR3 has 14 residues. V lost 6 bases, J lost 2 bases, and 14 bases lay in between. Germline V gene data show CDR1 as SGHVS and CDR2 as FQNEAQ. CDR3 coding DNA: TGTGCCAGCAGTTCCACAGGTGGGCCCTACGAGCAGTACTTC. It specifies CASSSTGGPYEQYF. Variable domain in full (rest from reference TRBV7-8 and TRBJ2-7): GAGVSQSPRYKVAKRGQDVALRCDPISGHVSLFWYQQALGQGPEFLTYFQNEAQLDKSGLPSDRFFAERPEGSVSTLKIQRTQQEDSAVYLCASSSTGGPYEQYFGPGTRLTVT.

The J gene is TRBJ2-7, the V gene TRBV28; TRBD1 matches at 7 bases. Germline values: CDR1 MDHEN, CDR2 SYDVKM. The CDR3 has 13 residues. The J segment lost 3 bases and the V segment lost 5 bases, leaving 4 bases of the junction unmatched. CDR3 in amino acids: CASSHRGFYEQYF. The CDR3 coding sequence is TGTGCCAGCAGTCACAGGGGTTTCTACGAGCAGTACTTC. Together with reference TRBV28 and TRBJ2-7, the CDR3 gives the full variable domain: DVKVTQSSRYLVKRTGEKVFLECVQDMDHENMFWYRQDPGLGLRLIYFSYDVKMKEKGDIPEGYSVSREKKERFSLILESASTNQTSMYLCASSHRGFYEQYFGPGTRLTVT.

The chain has TRBV13 and TRBJ1-1; TRBD1 agrees at 7 bases. V shed 5 bases, J shed 8 bases, and the junction held 8 bases outside the gene matches. The CDR3 sequence is 13 residues long. From germline, CDR1 is PRHDT and CDR2 FYEKMQ (reference sequence). The CDR3: CASSLTDRLEAFF. As DNA, the CDR3 is TGTGCCAGCAGCCTCACGGACAGGTTAGAAGCTTTCTTT.

V and J are TRBV7-9 and TRBJ2-5; possibly TRBD1 for D (5 bases). The CDR3 consists of 13 residues. Germline values: CDR1 SEHNR, CDR2 FQNEAQ (reference sequence). The V end was cut by 5 bases, the J end by 1 base, with 8 bases between. This CDR3 reads CASSPQVQETQYF. For the CDR3, the DNA is TGTGCCAGCAGCCCACAGGTCCAAGAGACCCAGTACTTC.

V gene TRBV11-2 combines with J gene TRBJ2-2; D perhaps matches TRBD1 (6 bases). This CDR3 spans 15 amino acids. CDR1 SGHAT and CDR2 FQNNGV come from the germline V gene. V lost 1 base and J lost 7, with 13 bases in between. The CDR3, as DNA: TGTGCCAGCAGCTTAGCGTCAGGGGCGCGCGGGGAGCTGTTTTTT. It translates to CASSLASGARGELFF.

The chain employs TRBV10-3 and TRBJ1-1; D uncertain. Germline assignment: CDR1 ENHRY and CDR2 SYGVKD. V gave up 7 bases and J gave up 1 base, with 10 bases separating them. CDR3 size: 13 residues. The CDR3, as DNA: TGTGCCATCACCCAGGCGCAGAACACTGAAGCTTTCTTT. Its protein product is CAITQAQNTEAFF.

This sequence joins TRBV19 and TRBJ2-2; 8 bases agree with TRBD2. Germline trimming cut 5 bases from V and 6 bases from J; bases unmatched to any gene: 5. The CDR3 spans 14 residues. CDR1 is LNHDA, CDR2 SQIVND, per germline (reference sequence). CDR3: CASSPGLGAGELFF. CDR3 coding DNA: TGTGCCAGTAGTCCGGGACTAGGGGCCGGGGAGCTGTTTTTT.

The chain has TRBV2 and TRBJ1-2; TRBD1 aligns across 7 bases. The germline V gene encodes CDR1 SNHLY and CDR2 FYNNEI. J lost 2 bases, V lost 3 bases, and 6 bases had no gene match. CDR3 size: 15 residues. The CDR3 bases are TGTGCCAGCAGTGACGAGGGGGCAGGCAACTATGGCTACACCTTC. Translated, it gives CASSDEGAGNYGYTF.

The V and J genes are TRBV19 and TRBJ2-3, with unresolved D. Germline loops: CDR1 LNHDA, CDR2 SQIVND (reference sequence). This CDR3 comprises 13 residues. Trimming left V 5 bases short and J 2 bases short, with 8 bases between. The CDR3 region has the DNA TGTGCCAGTAGTCTTGCCGACACAGATACGCAGTATTTT. This gives the protein CASSLADTDTQYF.

The genes are TRBV7-6 and TRBJ2-2; D unresolved. The V gene lost 0 bases and the J gene lost 6 bases, with 5 bases spanning the gap. The germline CDR1 and CDR2 sequences are SGHVS and FNYEAQ. This CDR3 comprises 13 residues. Written as DNA, the CDR3 is TGTGCCAGCAGCTTAGCGGGCGCCGGGGAGCTGTTTTTT. It specifies CASSLAGAGELFF.

The chain couples TRBV5-6 to TRBJ1-5, with D unresolved. Trimming left V 0 bases short and J 6 bases short, with 10 bases between. The CDR3 totals 14 residues. Germline V lookup: CDR1 SGHDT, CDR2 YYEEEE. The CDR3 here is CASSLGLAGQPQHF. CDR3 nucleotide sequence: TGTGCCAGCAGCTTGGGGCTGGCGGGTCAGCCCCAGCATTTT.

CDR3: CASSLESGHLNEQFF. The CDR3 DNA sequence: TGTGCCAGCAGCTTAGAATCCGGCCACTTGAATGAGCAGTTCTTC. V and J are TRBV7-9 and TRBJ2-1, with D hard to call. Per the germline V gene, CDR1 is SEHNR and CDR2 is FQNEAQ (reference sequence). The CDR3 contains 15 residues. The V end lost 1 base, the J end lost 7 bases, and 14 bases lay between the germline ends.

The rearrangement joins TRBV27 to TRBJ2-3; a weak D match, TRBD2 (7 bases). This CDR3 has 15 amino acids. The V gene's germline CDR1 is MNHEY and CDR2 SMNVEV (reference sequence). Trimming pared 2 bases from V and 3 bases from J, leaving 12 bases between. The chain's CDR3 is CASSLRGAWTDTQYF. CDR3 nucleotide sequence: TGTGCCAGCAGTTTACGGGGGGCCTGGACAGATACGCAGTATTTT.

J is TRBJ2-5 and V is TRBV2; D is unclear. Trimming pared 3 bases from V and 9 bases from J, leaving 5 bases between. The CDR3 has 10 amino acids. Germline loops: CDR1 SNHLY, CDR2 FYNNEI. The CDR3 DNA is TGTGCCAGCAGTGAGGGTCCCCAGTACTTC. Translating it yields CASSEGPQYF.

This sequence joins TRBV7-9 and TRBJ2-4, with 9 positions matching TRBD1. The CDR3 sequence is 18 residues long. Germline V gene sequence: CDR1 SEHNR, CDR2 FQNEAQ (reference sequence). The V segment lost 5 bases and the J segment 0 bases; nucleotides outside the gene matches: 11. CDR3 sequence (DNA): TGTGCCAGCAGCCCCTTCGACAGGGGGGGGATAGCCAAAAACATTCAGTACTTC. It codes for CASSPFDRGGIAKNIQYF.

The gene calls are TRBV5-1 and TRBJ2-7, with D perhaps matching TRBD1 (5 bases). The CDR3 runs to 14 residues. Germline CDR1 reads SGHRS; CDR2 reads YFSETQ. V was cut by 0 bases and J by 2 bases, with 9 bases left in between. Here the CDR3 reads CASSLEKGAYEQYF. The CDR3 nucleotides are TGCGCCAGCAGCTTGGAAAAAGGGGCCTACGAGCAGTACTTC.